Listed here are 30 T cell receptor beta chains from one sample, sequenced in a study of shared clonotypes between healthy human individuals. Only in-frame clones appear in the TCRdb table, and some are missing; sequencing was by immunoSEQ multiplex PCR. The repertoire includes some 700,000 clones, 90% of them detected once, and approximately 35% sits in the top ten. Source material: memory CD8+ T cells from PBMCs. Subset in this sample: CD45RO+ cells pooled with CCR7-negative TemRA cells. The receptors shown here come from a man younger than 30 in good health. Some clones in this sample may be carry-over from other donors' samples.

This chain links TRBV9 with TRBJ2-1, with TRBD2 matching 7 bases. The CDR3 covers 17 residues. The V segment lost 0 bases and the J segment 0 bases; nucleotides outside the gene matches: 6. Germline V gene lookup returns CDR1 SGDLS and CDR2 YYNGEE. For the CDR3, the DNA is TGTGCCAGCAGCGTAGGCGAACTAGCGCGCTCCTACAATGAGCAGTTCTTC. Its protein is CASSVGELARSYNEQFF.

This chain joins TRBV19 and TRBJ2-1; D is uncertain. The CDR3 loop spans 16 amino acids. Trimming cost V 1 base and J 0 bases, with 10 bases left between them. The germline V gene has CDR1 LNHDA and CDR2 SQIVND (reference sequence). DNA of the CDR3: TGTGCCAGTAGTATAGTTCCCTGGAGCTCCTACAATGAGCAGTTCTTC. This translates into CASSIVPWSSYNEQFF.

This chain links TRBV9 with TRBJ2-1, with 8 bases fitting TRBD1. This CDR3 is 15 amino acids long. Germline V gene lookup returns CDR1 SGDLS and CDR2 YYNGEE. V lost 0 bases to trimming and J lost 8 bases; unmatched junction nucleotides: 7. The CDR3 reads CASSVAGSRGHEQFF. The CDR3 nucleotides read TGTGCCAGCAGCGTAGCTGGAAGCAGGGGGCATGAGCAGTTCTTC.

Details on this clone: This specimen includes other DNA sequences encoding the same CDR3. The chain couples TRBV9 to TRBJ1-5; D is unresolved. The CDR3 sequence is 14 residues long. Between the trimmed V and J ends, which lost 0 bases and 0 bases, there was a span of 4 bases. Germline CDR1 SGDLS, CDR2 YYNGEE. The DNA of the CDR3 is TGTGCCAGCAGCGTAGGGTATAGCAATCAGCCCCAGCATTTT. Translated, it gives CASSVGYSNQPQHF.

The chain combines TRBV13 with TRBJ1-1; D not resolved. Trimming shortened V by 6 bases and J by 3 bases, and 11 bases separated the two germline ends. CDR3 length: 13 amino acids. Germline V lookup: CDR1 PRHDT, CDR2 FYEKMQ (reference sequence). CDR3 nucleotides: TGTGCCAGCAGTTCGAGAGGTTACACTGAAGCTTTCTTT. Translated, it gives CASSSRGYTEAFF.

The genes are TRBV11-3 and TRBJ2-1; a possible D gene is TRBD2 (6 bases). The CDR3 extends over 17 amino acids. Trimming removed 5 bases from V and 2 bases from J, with 19 bases in between. Germline loops: CDR1 SGHNT, CDR2 YENEEA. CDR3 coding DNA: TGTGCCAGCAGCCCCAGGTCGGGGGACCGAGCCTACAATGAGCAGTTCTTC. It yields the protein CASSPRSGDRAYNEQFF.

This chain joins TRBV15 and TRBJ1-1, with D tentatively TRBD1 (5 bases). Trimming left V 5 bases short and J 6 bases short, with 13 bases between. CDR1 and CDR2 from the germline V gene are LNHNV and YYDKDF (reference sequence). The CDR3 spans 13 residues. Here the CDR3 DNA reads TGTGCCACCAGCGAGGGGCGTGTGGCTGAAGCTTTCTTT. This codes for CATSEGRVAEAFF.

V gene TRBV25-1 combines with J gene TRBJ2-7; tentatively, D is TRBD1 (6 bases). Germline CDR1 is MGHDK and CDR2 is SYGVNS. Trimming cost V 7 bases and J 4 bases, with 11 bases left between them. The CDR3 is 12 residues long. The CDR3 nucleotides read TGTGCCAGCACAAATACAGGGTACGAGCAGTACTTC. It specifies CASTNTGYEQYF.

The chain combines TRBV15 with TRBJ1-2; 8 bases are shared with TRBD1. This CDR3 spans 15 amino acids. The trim removed 5 bases at V and 5 bases at J, leaving 10 bases unmatched. Germline loops: CDR1 LNHNV, CDR2 YYDKDF (reference sequence). Here the CDR3 DNA reads TGTGCCACCAGCGGACCGGGACAGGACTCTTATGGCTACACCTTC. As protein: CATSGPGQDSYGYTF.

The chain uses TRBV6-1 and TRBJ2-3; tentatively, D is TRBD1 (6 bases). V dropped 3 bases and J dropped 5 bases, with 12 bases sitting between them. The CDR3 loop spans 14 amino acids. The germline V gene encodes CDR1 MNHNS and CDR2 SASEGT. The chain's CDR3 is CASSDLAGVDTQYF. CDR3 nucleotide sequence: TGTGCCAGCAGTGATCTTGCAGGGGTAGATACGCAGTATTTT.

The chain joins TRBV5-1 to TRBJ2-7; 9 bases line up with TRBD2. Germline V gene data show CDR1 as SGHRS and CDR2 as YFSETQ. V was pared by 6 bases and J by 6 bases, with 13 bases of the junction left unmatched. This CDR3 is 15 amino acids long. The CDR3 here is CASTSRLAGITEQYF. CDR3 DNA sequence: TGCGCCAGCACGAGCAGGCTAGCGGGAATCACCGAGCAGTACTTC. Using reference TRBV5-1 and TRBJ2-7 for the parts outside the CDR3, the full variable domain is KAGVTQTPRYLIKTRGQQVTLSCSPISGHRSVSWYQQTPGQGLQFLFEYFSETQRNKGNFPGRFSGRQFSNSRSEMNVSTLELGDSALYLCASTSRLAGITEQYFGPGTRLTVT.

The chain uses TRBV19 and TRBJ2-7; 7 nucleotides align to TRBD2. The CDR3 has 15 amino acids. Germline CDR1 is LNHDA and CDR2 is SQIVND (reference sequence). The V segment lost 3 bases and the J segment 1 base; nucleotides outside the gene matches: 6. The CDR3 loop is CASSMGGMSSYEQYF. The CDR3, as DNA: TGTGCCAGTAGTATGGGGGGGATGAGTTCCTACGAGCAGTACTTC.

The chain links TRBV9 to TRBJ2-5; 10 bases are shared with TRBD2. The trim removed 3 bases at V and 5 bases at J, leaving 7 bases unmatched. The CDR3 consists of 15 residues. CDR1 is SGDLS and CDR2 is YYNGEE in the germline V gene. The CDR3, as DNA: TGTGCCAGCAGCGCCTATCTAGCGGGAGTGGAGACCCAGTACTTC. It is translated as CASSAYLAGVETQYF.

This chain uses TRBV19 with TRBJ2-1; tentatively, D is TRBD1 (6 bases). Germline V gene sequence: CDR1 LNHDA, CDR2 SQIVND (reference sequence). The CDR3 has 14 residues. Trimming stripped 7 bases from V and 3 bases from J, with 13 bases between. Here the CDR3 reads CASTPDSFYNEQFF. Here the CDR3 DNA reads TGTGCCAGTACCCCGGACAGTTTCTACAATGAGCAGTTCTTC.

The table lists this clone with a count of one. The V call is TRBV6-1, the J call TRBJ2-6; D is uncertain. Trimming took off 0 bases at V and 0 bases at J, with 18 bases between the two ends. Germline CDR1 MNHNS, CDR2 SASEGT. This CDR3 is built from 20 residues. CDR3 DNA: TGTGCCAGCAGTGAAGCGCATTCCGCGCGAATTAGCTCTGGGGCCAACGTCCTGACTTTC. It is translated as CASSEAHSARISSGANVLTF.

The gene calls are TRBV5-4 and TRBJ2-5; tentative D call: TRBD2 (7 bases). Germline CDR1 and CDR2: SGHNT and YYREEE (reference sequence). The CDR3 contains 14 residues. The V and J ends lost 4 bases and 5 bases respectively, with 15 bases between them. CDR3 DNA: TGTGCCAGCAGCCCAGTGGGGGGGCCGGAGACCCAGTACTTC. Amino acids: CASSPVGGPETQYF.

This chain joins TRBV6-5 and TRBJ2-2, with D unclear. Deletions cut 0 bases from V and 0 bases from J, with 8 bases between. CDR1 is MNHEY and CDR2 is SVGAGI in the germline V gene. The CDR3 runs 16 residues. The CDR3 is CASSYSKPPNTGELFF. The CDR3 DNA follows: TGTGCCAGCAGTTACTCGAAACCTCCGAACACCGGGGAGCTGTTTTTT.

The chain couples TRBV5-8 to TRBJ1-1; 7 bases align to TRBD1. The V gene's germline CDR1 is SGHTS and CDR2 YDEGEE. The length of the CDR3 is 13 residues. V shed 0 bases and J 7 bases; nucleotides not matched to a gene: 3. The chain's CDR3 is CASSLAGTVEAFF. The CDR3 DNA sequence: TGTGCCAGCAGCTTGGCTGGGACAGTTGAAGCTTTCTTT.

This rearrangement joins TRBV27 to TRBJ1-2; tentative D call: TRBD1 (5 bases). There are 12 residues in the CDR3. The ends were cut back, 8 bases at V and 8 bases at J, with 15 bases in the middle. CDR1 MNHEY and CDR2 SMNVEV come from the germline V gene (reference sequence). Written as DNA, the CDR3 is TGTGCCAGCGGAGGGGCGCCGTACGGCTACACCTTC. Encoded protein: CASGGAPYGYTF.

The chain recombines TRBV27 with TRBJ2-7; 9 bases line up with TRBD2. V lost 3 bases to trimming and J lost 0 bases; unmatched junction nucleotides: 3. The CDR3 totals 15 residues. Germline CDR1 reads MNHEY; CDR2 reads SMNVEV (reference sequence). Here the CDR3 DNA reads TGTGCCAGCAGTTTGTCTAGCGGGGTCTCCTACGAGCAGTACTTC. Residues: CASSLSSGVSYEQYF.

The chain is built from TRBV7-9 and TRBJ2-3; TRBD2 agrees at 8 bases. The V gene's germline CDR1 is SEHNR and CDR2 FQNEAQ (reference sequence). After removal of 0 bases from V and 1 base from J, the junction contained 0 bases not matched to a gene. The CDR3 contains 15 residues. CDR3 sequence reads: CASSLARGGTDTQYF. The DNA of the CDR3 is TGTGCCAGCAGCTTAGCGCGGGGGGGCACAGATACGCAGTATTTT.

This chain connects TRBV28 to TRBJ1-2; 7 nucleotides match TRBD1. CDR1 and CDR2 from the germline V gene are MDHEN and SYDVKM. This CDR3 is built from 14 residues. V shed 4 bases and J 2 bases; nucleotides not matched to a gene: 4. The CDR3 sequence is CASSWDSSNYGYTF. The DNA of the CDR3 is TGTGCCAGCAGTTGGGACAGTTCAAACTATGGCTACACCTTC.

This chain joins TRBV7-2 and TRBJ2-4, with 10 bases that match TRBD2. J was trimmed by 0 bases and V by 1 base; bases with no gene match: 6. This CDR3 has 18 amino acids. In germline, CDR1 is SGHTA, CDR2 FQGNSA. CDR3 coding DNA: TGTGCCAGCAGCTTAGGCCTAGCGGGAGTGGAAGCCAAAAACATTCAGTACTTC. Residues: CASSLGLAGVEAKNIQYF.

This clone was found once. The chain has TRBV7-6 and TRBJ2-5, with D perhaps matching TRBD2 (5 bases). V was trimmed by 1 base and J by 0 bases, leaving 6 bases between them. This CDR3 is 14 amino acids long. Germline V gene sequence: CDR1 SGHVS, CDR2 FNYEAQ. The CDR3 nucleotides read TGTGCCAGCAGCTTAGGGACTCACCAAGAGACCCAGTACTTC. This sequence encodes CASSLGTHQETQYF. The full variable domain, with the rest looked up from reference TRBV7-6 and TRBJ2-5, is GAGVSQSPRYKVTKRGQDVALRCDPISGHVSLYWYRQALGQGPEFLTYFNYEAQQDKSGLPNDRFSAERPEGSISTLTIQRTEQRDSAMYRCASSLGTHQETQYFGPGTRLLVL.

J is TRBJ2-7 and V is TRBV7-8, with D possibly TRBD1 on 5 matching bases. This CDR3 comprises 16 residues. V was shortened by 2 bases and J by 6 bases, with 20 bases between the two germline ends. The germline CDR1 and CDR2 sequences are SGHVS and FQNEAQ. The CDR3 DNA follows: TGTGCCAGCAGCTTAAGCTGGGGCGGACACCCGGCCGAGCAGTACTTC. Its translation is CASSLSWGGHPAEQYF.

This chain links TRBV9 with TRBJ1-2; TRBD1 matches at 9 bases. With 3 bases clipped from V and 4 bases from J, the junction kept 13 bases outside the gene matches. Germline CDR1 is SGDLS and CDR2 is YYNGEE. The CDR3 is 17 residues long. CDR3 bases: TGTGCCAGCAGCGCCCGGGACAGGGATCCAGGGGGCTATGGCTACACCTTC. Translation gives CASSARDRDPGGYGYTF.

The chain employs TRBV2 and TRBJ2-7; D might be TRBD1 (6 bases). From germline, CDR1 is SNHLY and CDR2 FYNNEI. The CDR3 has 15 residues. V lost 1 base, J lost 4 bases, and 14 bases lay in between. The CDR3 spells CASSEVRWTAYEQYF. The CDR3 DNA sequence: TGTGCCAGCAGTGAAGTGAGATGGACAGCGTACGAGCAGTACTTC.

The V call is TRBV7-3, the J call TRBJ2-2; D possibly corresponds to TRBD1 (6 bases). Trimming left V 4 bases short and J 2 bases short, with 11 bases between. The V gene's germline CDR1 is SGHTA and CDR2 FQGTGA. This CDR3 has 15 amino acids. The CDR3, as DNA: TGTGCCAGCAGCTCCAAGGACAGAAACACCGGGGAGCTGTTTTTT. As protein: CASSSKDRNTGELFF.

This clone has a handful of counts. The chain combines TRBV19 with TRBJ1-5; D uncertain. Germline CDR1 LNHDA, CDR2 SQIVND (reference sequence). V dropped 3 bases and J dropped 4 bases, with 16 bases sitting between them. The CDR3 loop spans 16 amino acids. The chain's CDR3 is CASSIRPFGVNQPQHF. The CDR3 DNA is TGTGCCAGTAGTATCCGTCCGTTCGGAGTAAATCAGCCCCAGCATTTT.

The CDR3 reads CASSQLPDPGYTF. CDR3 nucleotide sequence: TGTGCCAGCAGTCAACTTCCAGACCCTGGCTACACCTTC. The chain joins TRBV6-1 to TRBJ1-2; D ambiguous. Germline V gives CDR1 MNHNS, CDR2 SASEGT. Trimming removed 5 bases from V and 7 bases from J, with 14 bases in between. The CDR3 length is 13 residues.